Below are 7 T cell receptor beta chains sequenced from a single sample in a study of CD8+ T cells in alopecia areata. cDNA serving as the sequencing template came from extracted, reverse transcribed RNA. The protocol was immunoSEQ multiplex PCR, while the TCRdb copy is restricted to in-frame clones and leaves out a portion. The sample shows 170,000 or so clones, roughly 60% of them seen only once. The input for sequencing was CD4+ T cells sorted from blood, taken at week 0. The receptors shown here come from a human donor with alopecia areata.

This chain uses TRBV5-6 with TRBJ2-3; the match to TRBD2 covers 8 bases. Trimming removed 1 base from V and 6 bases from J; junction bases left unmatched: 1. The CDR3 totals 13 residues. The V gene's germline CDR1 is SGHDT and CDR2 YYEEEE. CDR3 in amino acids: CASSLLAGDTQYF. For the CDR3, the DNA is TGTGCCAGCAGCTTGCTAGCGGGCGATACGCAGTATTTT.

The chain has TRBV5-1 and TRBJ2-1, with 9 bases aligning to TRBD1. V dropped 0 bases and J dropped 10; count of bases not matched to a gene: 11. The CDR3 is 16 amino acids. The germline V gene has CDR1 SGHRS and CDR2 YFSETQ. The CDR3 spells CASSLDGTGLPGEQFF. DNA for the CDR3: TGCGCCAGCAGCTTGGACGGGACAGGGCTACCCGGGGAGCAGTTCTTC. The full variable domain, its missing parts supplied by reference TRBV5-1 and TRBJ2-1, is KAGVTQTPRYLIKTRGQQVTLSCSPISGHRSVSWYQQTPGQGLQFLFEYFSETQRNKGNFPGRFSGRQFSNSRSEMNVSTLELGDSALYLCASSLDGTGLPGEQFFGPGTRLTVL.

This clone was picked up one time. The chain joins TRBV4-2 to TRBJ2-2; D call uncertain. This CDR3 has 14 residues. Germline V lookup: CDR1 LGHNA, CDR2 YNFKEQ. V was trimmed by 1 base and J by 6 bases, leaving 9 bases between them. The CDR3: CASSQVRASGELFF. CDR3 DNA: TGTGCCAGCAGCCAAGTCCGGGCGTCCGGGGAGCTGTTTTTT.

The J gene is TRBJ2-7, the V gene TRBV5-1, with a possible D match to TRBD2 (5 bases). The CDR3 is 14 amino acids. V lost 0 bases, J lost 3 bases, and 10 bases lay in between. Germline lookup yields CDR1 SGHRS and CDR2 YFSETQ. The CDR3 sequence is CASSLAVGNYEQYF. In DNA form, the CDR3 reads TGCGCCAGCAGCTTGGCCGTCGGGAACTACGAGCAGTACTTC. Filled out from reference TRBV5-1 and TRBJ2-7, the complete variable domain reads KAGVTQTPRYLIKTRGQQVTLSCSPISGHRSVSWYQQTPGQGLQFLFEYFSETQRNKGNFPGRFSGRQFSNSRSEMNVSTLELGDSALYLCASSLAVGNYEQYFGPGTRLTVT.

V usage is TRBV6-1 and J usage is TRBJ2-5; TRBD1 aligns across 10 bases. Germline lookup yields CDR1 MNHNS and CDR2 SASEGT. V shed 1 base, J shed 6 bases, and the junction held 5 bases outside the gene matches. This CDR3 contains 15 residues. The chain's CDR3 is CASSEETGGGKTQYF. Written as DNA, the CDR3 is TGTGCCAGCAGTGAAGAGACAGGGGGCGGGAAGACCCAGTACTTC.

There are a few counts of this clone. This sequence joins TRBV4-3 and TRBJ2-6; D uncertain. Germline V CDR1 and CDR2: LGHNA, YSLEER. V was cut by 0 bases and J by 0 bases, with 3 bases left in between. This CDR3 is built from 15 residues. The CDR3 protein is CASSQDNSGANVLTF. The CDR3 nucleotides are TGCGCCAGCAGCCAAGACAACTCTGGGGCCAACGTCCTGACTTTC.

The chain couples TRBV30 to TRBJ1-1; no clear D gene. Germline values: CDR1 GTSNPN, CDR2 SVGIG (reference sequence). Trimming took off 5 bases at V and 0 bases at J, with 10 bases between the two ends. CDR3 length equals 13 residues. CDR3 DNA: TGTGCCTGGGAAACGCAATTGAACACTGAAGCTTTCTTT. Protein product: CAWETQLNTEAFF.